This T cell receptor (beta chain) stems from a study of T cell responses to AZD1222 COVID-19 vaccine. Study-level background: Researchers grouped second doses given at about 4 or about 12 weeks into one pool. Study-level results: Possibly, clonal diversity was underestimated; donors were largely white British and included more females. Spike regions recognized by vaccine-associated CD4 TCRs spanned the protein, led by 160-218 and 743-854.

Comments on this clone: The antigen is not known.

In germline, CDR1 is MNHEY, CDR2 SVGAGI. The CDR3 runs 13 residues. V lost 7 bases, J lost 12 bases, and 10 bases stayed unmatched. Sequencing used immunoSEQ multiplex PCR; TCRdb keeps in-frame clones, though not all of them. The table includes about 100,000 clones, about 87% detected once. The chain joins TRBV6-5 to TRBJ2-1, with 9 bases fitting TRBD2. This clonotype originated in an adult in good health. The specimen comprised peripheral blood, sampled on day 0 of AZD1222 vaccination. This chain's CDR3 is CASKSSGGLGQFF. CDR3 in DNA: TGTGCCAGCAAGAGTAGCGGGGGATTGGGGCAGTTCTTC.